The source of this T cell receptor beta chain is a study of CD8 T cells in ankylosing spondylitis. For this clonotype: Its antigen remains unidentified.

As the method for making TCR beta libraries, quantitative 5'-RACE with molecular barcodes was used. A single record per CDR3 protein comes from TCRdb applying MiXCR to the 5' RACE reads. Among approximately 260,000 distinct CDR3 sequences listed, more than 15% were seen once. This CDR3 comprises 14 residues. The germline gives CDR1 LNHDA, CDR2 SQIVND (reference sequence). Trimming removed 3 bases at V and 6 bases at J, with 13 bases between. Study-level findings and limits: Made up of eight highly homologous variants, a TCR beta motif appeared characteristic of ankylosing spondylitis blood. Certain motif variants had earlier been reported in reactive arthritis synovial fluid and blood.

The material sequenced was blood, either unsorted or a sorted T cell fraction (not recorded which). The J gene is TRBJ2-3, the V gene TRBV19; D is unresolved. This sequence was found in a male donor with ankylosing spondylitis or in good health (not recorded which). The CDR3 sequence: CASSMGTPYDTQYF. The CDR3 coding sequence is TGTGCCAGTAGTATGGGCACTCCTTATGATACGCAGTATTTT.